This T cell receptor beta chain was retrieved from a study of T cell repertoires in cytomegalovirus infection. MiXCR, applied by TCRdb to the reads, yields one record per CDR3 protein. The table records hundreds of thousands of distinct CDR3 sequences, roughly 33% of them present only once. This clonotype came up a few times. The antigen is unknown. The V gene's germline CDR1 is MNHNY and CDR2 SVGAGI (reference sequence). The V end was cut by 2 bases, the J end by 2 bases, with 12 bases between. The CDR3 loop spans 16 amino acids. This specimen was cultured PBMCs, taken from culture after CMV antigen stimulation. The chain uses TRBV6-6 and TRBJ2-2, with D uncertain. The source of this sequence is a human donor in good health (CMV status not recorded). Some clones in this sample may be carry-over from other donors' samples. As DNA, the CDR3 is TGTGCCAGCAGTTACGGGCGGTCAATAAACACCGGGGAGCTGTTTTTT. Its translation is CASSYGRSINTGELFF.